Below are 8 T cell receptor beta chains sequenced from a single sample in a study of T cells in Graves' hyperthyroidism and ophthalmopathy. The TCR beta CDR3 regions underwent amplification using RNA transcripts as the source. HTBI primers were employed in a first-round RT-PCR of the TCR CDR3. TCRdb fed the multiplex PCR reads into MiXCR, producing one record per CDR3 protein. The data show about half a million distinct CDR3 sequences, roughly 24% seen once. The sample taken for sequencing was blood. These receptors were collected from a woman aged 25-40 years with Graves' ophthalmopathy.

V is TRBV29-1 and J is TRBJ2-4, with 7 bases matching TRBD2. Looked up from germline, CDR1 is SQVTM and CDR2 is ANQGSEA. V gave up 4 bases and J gave up 7 bases; unmatched junction bases: 10. This CDR3 has 14 residues. The CDR3 DNA sequence: TGCAGCGTTGGTGGGGGAGGGTTCGGGAACATTCAGTACTTC. Protein product: CSVGGGGFGNIQYF.

A word on this clonotype: Since a much larger clone is just one base distant, this may be a read error. Here the CDR3 omits its conserved ending phenylalanine or tryptophan, so a read error is the likely source. This chain uses TRBV6-5 with TRBJ2-7; D is unresolved. The CDR3 covers 13 residues. Trimming removed 2 bases at V and 2 bases at J, with 7 bases between. Germline CDR1 and CDR2: MNHEY and SVGAGI. CDR3 sequence reads: CASSYQRAYEQYY. The DNA for the CDR3 is TGTGCCAGCAGTTACCAGAGAGCCTACGAGCAGTACTAC.

In this sample, this clonotype turned up many times. CDR3 protein: CASAPQGQRYTF. Here the CDR3 DNA reads TGTGCCAGCGCACCGCAGGGACAGCGCTACACCTTC. The genes are TRBV6-1 and TRBJ1-2; 7 nucleotides align to TRBD1. CDR3 size: 12 residues. The germline V gene has CDR1 MNHNS and CDR2 SASEGT. V dropped 8 bases and J dropped 9; count of bases not matched to a gene: 9.

The sample holds many counts of this clonotype. The chain recombines TRBV7-2 with TRBJ2-7; TRBD1 or TRBD2 may be the D gene (5 bases each). Per the germline V gene, CDR1 is SGHTA and CDR2 is FQGNSA. Between the trimmed V and J ends, which lost 1 base and 4 bases, there was a span of 11 bases. CDR3 length: 14 amino acids. The CDR3 loop is CASSLDRGQYEQYF. The CDR3 nucleotides read TGTGCCAGCAGCTTAGATCGGGGCCAGTACGAGCAGTACTTC.

This chain connects TRBV20-1 to TRBJ2-5, with a weak D call TRBD2 (5 bases). Germline assignment: CDR1 DFQATT and CDR2 SNEGSKA (reference sequence). Trimming took off 5 bases at V and 5 bases at J, with 9 bases between the two ends. CDR3 length: 11 amino acids. The CDR3 loop reads CSAPTGETQYF. CDR3 DNA: TGCAGTGCTCCGACGGGGGAGACCCAGTACTTC.

Many counts were recorded for this clonotype. The rearrangement links TRBV20-1 to TRBJ1-3; possible D gene TRBD1, 5 bases. Germline assignment: CDR1 DFQATT and CDR2 SNEGSKA (reference sequence). V was pared by 6 bases and J by 4 bases, with 10 bases between. The CDR3 extends over 12 amino acids. The CDR3 nucleotides are TGCAGTGCCGGGGCCGCCGGAAACACCATATATTTT. Translation gives CSAGAAGNTIYF.

This clonotype has at least ten counts. The chain uses TRBV11-2 and TRBJ1-2; D possibly corresponds to TRBD1 (6 bases). Per the germline V gene, CDR1 is SGHAT and CDR2 is FQNNGV. The V and J ends lost 5 bases and 8 bases respectively, with 15 bases between them. This CDR3 has 13 residues. CDR3 nucleotide sequence: TGTGCCAGCAGCCCAGGGGAGCCGGCAGGCTACACCTTC. Protein: CASSPGEPAGYTF.

This clonotype was seen at least ten times. The chain is built from TRBV29-1 and TRBJ2-7; TRBD1 aligns across 9 bases. With 1 base clipped from V and 4 bases from J, the junction kept 5 bases outside the gene matches. The CDR3 runs 14 residues. CDR1 is SQVTM and CDR2 is ANQGSEA in the germline V gene. The CDR3 nucleotides read TGCAGCGTTGAAGGGGACAGGGTGGGTTACGAGCAGTACTTC. This sequence encodes CSVEGDRVGYEQYF.